Below are 20 T cell receptor beta chains sequenced from a single sample in a study of cytomegalovirus exposure and HLA in healthy donors. It was with 60 Vbeta and 13 Jbeta primers that the PCR ran. TCRdb's copy holds only in-frame clones and misses some; the assay was immunoSEQ multiplex PCR. The sample contains around 80,000 clones, around 62% of which appear only once. Sequencing used PBMCs. These receptors all stem from a male donor in good health and CMV-seropositive.

This clone has a handful of counts. This chain links TRBV27 with TRBJ1-2; weak D call: TRBD1 (6 bases). Germline assignment: CDR1 MNHEY and CDR2 SMNVEV (reference sequence). V lost 5 bases and J 8 bases, leaving 24 bases between the germline ends. The CDR3 extends over 16 amino acids. The CDR3 spells CASSLGAGVKSGGYTF. The CDR3 nucleotides read TGTGCCAGCAGTCTAGGAGCAGGGGTGAAATCGGGCGGCTACACCTTC.

The chain recombines TRBV19 with TRBJ2-7, with 8 nucleotides matching TRBD2. Germline CDR1 is LNHDA and CDR2 is SQIVND (reference sequence). The junction had 7 bases not matched to a gene; V was cut back by 8 bases and J by 1 base. The CDR3 is 14 amino acids. DNA for the CDR3: TGTGCCAGTGCACTTAGCGGGGAATCCTACGAGCAGTACTTC. It yields the protein CASALSGESYEQYF.

V is TRBV10-3 and J is TRBJ1-1; D call uncertain. The V and J ends lost 7 bases and 0 bases respectively, with 9 bases between them. Germline CDR1 is ENHRY and CDR2 is SYGVKD. The CDR3 loop spans 13 amino acids. The CDR3 spells CAINTELNTEAFF. In DNA form, the CDR3 reads TGTGCCATCAATACGGAGTTGAACACTGAAGCTTTCTTT.

This clone has just a few counts. The sample has other DNA sequences that encode this CDR3 too. The rearrangement links TRBV19 to TRBJ1-5, with TRBD1 matching over 10 bases. V dropped 3 bases and J dropped 7; count of bases not matched to a gene: 6. Germline CDR1 reads LNHDA; CDR2 reads SQIVND (reference sequence). This CDR3 contains 15 residues. The CDR3 nucleotides are TGTGCCAGTAGTATCGAAGGACAGGGGGGCCAGCCCCAGCATTTT. As protein: CASSIEGQGGQPQHF. The variable domain in full, with the rest retrieved from reference TRBV19 and TRBJ1-5, is DGGITQSPKYLFRKEGQNVTLSCEQNLNHDAMYWYRQDPGQGLRLIYYSQIVNDFQKGDIAEGYSVSREKKESFPLTVTSAQKNPTAFYLCASSIEGQGGQPQHFGDGTRLSIL.

The sample holds a few counts of this clone. The chain joins TRBV30 to TRBJ1-3; D gene uncertain. V gave up 4 bases and J gave up 0 bases, with 10 bases separating them. This CDR3 is built from 14 residues. Germline CDR1 GTSNPN, CDR2 SVGIG (reference sequence). The CDR3: CAWTPRGSGNTIYF. CDR3 in DNA: TGTGCCTGGACCCCCCGGGGCTCTGGAAACACCATATATTTT.

This chain connects TRBV7-2 to TRBJ2-2; TRBD2 is a possible D gene (5 bases). This CDR3 comprises 17 residues. Per the germline V gene, CDR1 is SGHTA and CDR2 is FQGNSA. Trimming removed 2 bases at V and 4 bases at J, with 17 bases between. Here the CDR3 DNA reads TGTGCCAGCAGCTTATCGGTTCTCGGCGGGTCCACCGGGGAGCTGTTTTTT. It codes for CASSLSVLGGSTGELFF.

The V gene is TRBV5-1, the J gene TRBJ2-4; D perhaps matches TRBD2 (5 bases). This CDR3 has 16 amino acids. CDR1 and CDR2 from the germline V gene are SGHRS and YFSETQ. Trimming removed 7 bases at V and 0 bases at J, with 17 bases between. The CDR3 region is CASGPGLVGAKNIQYF. CDR3 nucleotides: TGCGCCAGCGGGCCAGGACTTGTAGGAGCCAAAAACATTCAGTACTTC.

The rearrangement links TRBV2 to TRBJ1-2, with a tentative D call TRBD1 (5 bases). There are 14 residues in the CDR3. The germline V gene encodes CDR1 SNHLY and CDR2 FYNNEI. The V end lost 1 base, the J end lost 4 bases, and 10 bases lay between the germline ends. CDR3: CASSEERTRYGYTF. Written as DNA, the CDR3 is TGTGCCAGCAGTGAAGAGAGGACACGCTATGGCTACACCTTC.

The genes are TRBV11-2 and TRBJ2-6; 7 bases fit TRBD2. CDR3 size: 19 residues. Germline CDR1 SGHAT, CDR2 FQNNGV. J gave up 2 bases and V 0 bases, and 10 bases lay outside the gene matches. The CDR3 protein is CASSLDVRGLQAGANVLTF. CDR3 coding DNA: TGTGCCAGCAGCTTAGACGTTCGGGGACTACAAGCTGGGGCCAACGTCCTGACTTTC.

The rearrangement joins TRBV28 to TRBJ2-7; D may be TRBD2 (6 bases). This CDR3 comprises 17 residues. CDR1 MDHEN and CDR2 SYDVKM come from the germline V gene. V was pared by 4 bases and J by 0 bases, with 19 bases between. CDR3 coding DNA: TGTGCCAGCAGTTCCGGTTCCGGGACTCTAAACTCCTACGAGCAGTACTTC. It codes for CASSSGSGTLNSYEQYF.

The chain combines TRBV4-1 with TRBJ2-7; D is possibly TRBD2 (6 bases). CDR1 and CDR2 (germline): MGHRA, YSYEKL. The CDR3 spans 16 residues. The ends were cut back, 4 bases at V and 9 bases at J, with 25 bases in the middle. This CDR3 is CASSPRAGSGLTAQYF. The CDR3 DNA is TGCGCCAGCAGCCCACGGGCCGGTAGCGGCCTCACCGCGCAGTACTTC.

This chain links TRBV19 with TRBJ1-4; D not certain. Germline V lookup: CDR1 LNHDA, CDR2 SQIVND (reference sequence). The V end was cut by 3 bases, the J end by 5 bases, with 13 bases between. The CDR3 is 15 residues long. This CDR3 is CASSIWAVANEKLFF. Written as DNA, the CDR3 is TGTGCCAGTAGTATTTGGGCAGTTGCAAATGAAAAACTGTTTTTT.

The J gene is TRBJ2-5, the V gene TRBV30; the D gene is possibly TRBD1 (5 bases). CDR1 and CDR2 (germline): GTSNPN, SVGIG (reference sequence). V dropped 3 bases and J dropped 4 bases, with 15 bases sitting between them. The CDR3 has 14 amino acids. The CDR3 spells CAWSAGWASETQYF. CDR3 nucleotide sequence: TGTGCCTGGAGCGCAGGGTGGGCGTCAGAGACCCAGTACTTC.

This clone was counted between two and nine times. This chain links TRBV30 with TRBJ2-5; 7 bases are a match to TRBD1. Germline V lookup: CDR1 GTSNPN, CDR2 SVGIG (reference sequence). Unmatched junction bases numbered 4, after V lost 7 bases and J lost 2 bases. The CDR3 runs to 12 residues. In DNA form, the CDR3 reads TGTGCCTTTGGACAGGCGCAAGAGACCCAGTACTTC. This encodes CAFGQAQETQYF.

This rearrangement joins TRBV14 to TRBJ2-7; 9 bases are shared with TRBD2. Trimming removed 3 bases from V and 1 base from J; junction bases left unmatched: 4. Germline V CDR1 and CDR2: SGHDN, FVKESK. This CDR3 region has 15 residues. The CDR3 sequence is CASSQATSGSYEQYF. The CDR3 nucleotides are TGTGCCAGCAGCCAGGCGACTAGCGGATCCTACGAGCAGTACTTC.

This chain links TRBV5-6 with TRBJ1-3; D not certain. There are 17 residues in the CDR3. Germline V gives CDR1 SGHDT, CDR2 YYEEEE. V lost 4 bases and J 0 bases, leaving 17 bases between the germline ends. The DNA for the CDR3 is TGTGCCAGCAGCCCCGTAGACTCGTATTCCTCTGGAAACACCATATATTTT. Translated: CASSPVDSYSSGNTIYF.

The chain employs TRBV5-1 and TRBJ2-5, with a weak D call TRBD1 (7 bases). The V and J ends lost 3 bases and 1 base respectively, with 16 bases between them. The CDR3 consists of 16 residues. Germline CDR1 is SGHRS and CDR2 is YFSETQ. The CDR3 nucleotides read TGCGCCAGCAGCTCGGGGGACAGAGAAGCCCAAGAGACCCAGTACTTC. It encodes CASSSGDREAQETQYF.

The chain combines TRBV7-8 with TRBJ1-1, with a tentative D call TRBD1 (5 bases). Trimming took off 6 bases at V and 1 base at J, with 9 bases between the two ends. This CDR3 is built from 13 residues. Germline CDR1 and CDR2: SGHVS and FQNEAQ. The CDR3 DNA is TGTGCCAGCAGGGACACCAGGAACACTGAAGCTTTCTTT. This encodes CASRDTRNTEAFF.

The chain joins TRBV13 to TRBJ2-7, with 7 nucleotides matching TRBD1. In germline, CDR1 is PRHDT, CDR2 FYEKMQ (reference sequence). V shed 5 bases, J shed 3 bases, and the junction held 4 bases outside the gene matches. The CDR3 has 13 residues. CDR3 in DNA: TGTGCCAGCAGCCCGACAGGGTTCTACGAGCAGTACTTC. Amino acid sequence: CASSPTGFYEQYF.

This chain uses TRBV10-1 with TRBJ2-1; 7 nucleotides line up with TRBD1. Germline V lookup: CDR1 WNHNN, CDR2 SYGVQD (reference sequence). The CDR3 has 13 residues. Trimming cost V 5 bases and J 9 bases; bases outside gene matches: 7. Here the CDR3 reads CASSRNDRVEQFF. CDR3 DNA sequence: TGCGCCAGCAGTCGGAACGACAGGGTTGAGCAGTTCTTC.